Listed below are T cell receptor beta chains from one sample, sequenced in a study of T cell repertoires in cytomegalovirus infection. A single record per CDR3 protein comes from TCRdb applying MiXCR to the reads. Counted here are 300,000 or so distinct CDR3 sequences, about 9.1% occurring once; the ten biggest clones make up more than 2.5%. Specimen: PBMCs. Every receptor here comes from a human donor in good health (CMV status not recorded). Some clones in this sample may be carry-over from other donors' samples. The CDR3 runs from the conserved cysteine through the conserved F or W. D genes are given only for firm matches. Some rows mark clone size as missing; the rest say once, few, many or name a class of expanded clone.

v_gene	j_gene	d_gene	abundance	CDR3nt	CDR3aa
TRBV20-1	TRBJ2-5	NA	many	TGCAGTGCTAGGTTCGCCCAAGGAGAGACCCAGTACTTC	CSARFAQGETQYF
TRBV20-1	TRBJ2-3	TRBD2	many	TGCAGTGCCCAGCGTGCGGGGGGGAGCACAGATACGCAGTATTTT	CSAQRAGGSTDTQYF
TRBV20-1	TRBJ2-6	NA	many	TGCAGTGCTAGCACGAGGTCCACCTCTGGGGCCAACGTCCTGACTTTC	CSASTRSTSGANVLTF
TRBV29-1	TRBJ1-2	TRBD1	NA	TGCAGCTCCGACACAGGGGGCGAAGGCTACACCTTC	CSSDTGGEGYTF
TRBV7-3	TRBJ2-5	NA	many	TGTGCCAGCAGCCTAAGGACCGCCAGTGAGACCCAGTACTTC	CASSLRTASETQYF
TRBV20-1	TRBJ2-1	NA	NA	TGCAGTGCTAGGGGACCCTTGGGGGAGCAGTTCTTC	CSARGPLGEQFF
TRBV28	TRBJ1-1	NA	many	TGTGCCAGCAGTTTTCGGGAAACTGAAGCTTTCTTT	CASSFRETEAFF
TRBV7-9	TRBJ2-5	NA	many	TGTGCCAGCAGCTTAGCGCAAGGCAGCCAAGAGACCCAGTACTTC	CASSLAQGSQETQYF
TRBV6-5	TRBJ2-3	NA	NA	TGTGCCAGCAGTGACACAGGGTCCCCCCTCAAATTAGATACGCAGTATTTT	CASSDTGSPLKLDTQYF
TRBV7-2	TRBJ2-3	TRBD2	many	TGTGCCAGCAGCACTTTCACGGGACTAGCGGTTGCAGATACGCAGTATTTT	CASSTFTGLAVADTQYF
TRBV20-1	TRBJ1-6	NA	many	TGCAGTGCTAGAACCCTTCGTAATTCACCCCTCCACTTT	CSARTLRNSPLHF
TRBV2	TRBJ2-1	NA	NA	TGTGCCAGCAGCTTGGACAGCCGAGGGTTTTACAATGAGCAGTTCTTC	CASSLDSRGFYNEQFF
TRBV28	TRBJ1-2	TRBD1	few	TGTGCCAGCAGTTTCGGGGACAGAGACGTCTATGGCTACACCTTC	CASSFGDRDVYGYTF
TRBV14	TRBJ2-3	NA	NA	TGTGCCAGCAGCCAAGTCTCGTCATGGCCAGATACGCAGTATTTT	CASSQVSSWPDTQYF
TRBV12-3/TRBV12-4	TRBJ1-5	TRBD1	NA	TGTGCCAGCAGCACCTATGTTCGGCAGGGGGCAAGTCAGCCCCAGCATTTT	CASSTYVRQGASQPQHF
TRBV29-1	TRBJ1-2	TRBD1	many	TGCAGCGTCCGACAGGGGACCTATGGCTACACCTTC	CSVRQGTYGYTF
TRBV20-1	TRBJ1-2	NA	many	TGCAGTGCTAGAGATGTGGGGGGCGCAGGCTATGGCTACACCTTC	CSARDVGGAGYGYTF
TRBV7-2	TRBJ2-2	NA	many	TGTGCCAGCAGCTTAGCGGGGGGCCCTGCGAACACCGGGGAGCTGTTTTTT	CASSLAGGPANTGELFF
TRBV12-3/TRBV12-4	TRBJ2-2	NA	many	TGTGCCAGCAGCCCAGGGAGTCCTAACACCGGGGAGCTGTTTTTT	CASSPGSPNTGELFF
TRBV29-1	TRBJ2-7	NA	few	TGCAGCTTCGGTTCCTACGAGCAGTACTTC	CSFGSYEQYF
TRBV20-1	TRBJ2-7	TRBD1	many	TGCAGTGCAACAATTCCGGGACAGGGCTACGAGCAGTACTTC	CSATIPGQGYEQYF
TRBV7-2	TRBJ2-2	NA	many	TGTGCCAGCAGCACCGACGGACGGGGCGGGGAGCTGTTTTTT	CASSTDGRGGELFF
TRBV25-1	TRBJ1-2	NA	many	TGTGCCAGCAGTGACCCCACATACTACACCTTC	CASSDPTYYTF
TRBV2	TRBJ2-2	TRBD2	few	TGTGCCGGAAAAAGCGGGGGGCCAGCCGGGGAGCTGTTTTTT	CAGKSGGPAGELFF
TRBV7-2	TRBJ1-1	TRBD1	many	TGTGCCAGCAGCTTAGCGGGACAGGTGAACACTGAAGCTTTCTTT	CASSLAGQVNTEAFF
TRBV20-1	TRBJ2-2	NA	many	TGCAGTGCTAGAGATCGAGGGCAGGGGAACACCGGGGAGCTGTTTTTT	CSARDRGQGNTGELFF
TRBV7-3	TRBJ2-3	NA	many	TGTGCCAGCAGCTTAGGTAGCGGCCGCACAGATACGCAGTATTTT	CASSLGSGRTDTQYF
TRBV20-1	TRBJ1-2	NA	many	TGCAGTGCTAGCGACCCGGTCGGCTATGGCTACACCTTC	CSASDPVGYGYTF
TRBV28	TRBJ1-5	NA	many	TGTGCCAGCAGTGGCCTCGGGGTGGGCAATCAGCCCCAGCATTTT	CASSGLGVGNQPQHF
TRBV6-2/TRBV6-3	TRBJ1-5	NA	many	TGTGCCAGCAGTTATCAAGGCCAGCCCCAGCATTTT	CASSYQGQPQHF
TRBV7-9	TRBJ1-6	NA	many	TGTGCCAGCAGCCCGGACCTCCAGGGACCCCTCCACTTT	CASSPDLQGPLHF
TRBV12-3/TRBV12-4	TRBJ2-1	NA	many	TGTGCCAGCAGTCCGACCCGGACTGGTGAGCAGTTCTTC	CASSPTRTGEQFF
TRBV7-2	TRBJ1-2	TRBD1	many	TGTGCCAGCAGCTTAGCCGGACAGGGAAACTATGGCTACACCTTC	CASSLAGQGNYGYTF
TRBV7-8	TRBJ2-5	NA	many	TGTGCCAGCAGCTTAGTCGAGACACAGGAGACCCAGTACTTC	CASSLVETQETQYF
TRBV4-3	TRBJ1-5	TRBD1	many	TGCGCCAGCAGCCCGCGGACAGGGGACCAGCCCCAGCATTTT	CASSPRTGDQPQHF
TRBV7-9	TRBJ2-5	TRBD1	few	TGTGCCAGCAGCCCTCGGACAGGGGCGGGAGAGACCCAGTACTTC	CASSPRTGAGETQYF
TRBV29-1	TRBJ1-2	NA	many	TGCAGCGTTGACCAGGGAGATGGCTACACCTTC	CSVDQGDGYTF
TRBV7-8	TRBJ1-5	NA	many	TGTGCCAGCAGCTTAGGCCTGATTCAGCCCCAGCATTTT	CASSLGLIQPQHF
TRBV12-3/TRBV12-4	TRBJ1-4	TRBD1	many	TGTGCCAGCAGCCCCCGACAGGGAGGAACAACTAATGAAAAACTGTTTTTT	CASSPRQGGTTNEKLFF
TRBV6-2/TRBV6-3	TRBJ1-5	NA	NA	TGTGCCAGCAGTTACCAGGGGTATAGCAATCAGCCCCAGCATTTT	CASSYQGYSNQPQHF
TRBV29-1	TRBJ1-2	NA	NA	TGCAGCGTTGAAAGGGGGGTCCTCTTC	CSVERGVLF
TRBV7-2	TRBJ1-6	NA	many	TGTGCCAGCAGGGGGGACGGGAATTCACCCCTCCACTTT	CASRGDGNSPLHF
TRBV20-1	TRBJ2-3	NA	many	TGCAGTGCCCACCGACTAGTCCGAGGGGATACGCAGTATTTT	CSAHRLVRGDTQYF
TRBV20-1	TRBJ2-7	NA	many	TGCAGTGCCCGACAGGCGTTGAGCTCCTACGAGCAGTACTTC	CSARQALSSYEQYF
TRBV20-1	TRBJ1-5	NA	few	TGCAGTGCTCTCCGGGGGGGGGATCAGCCCCAGCATTTT	CSALRGGDQPQHF
TRBV2	TRBJ2-6	NA	many	TGTGCCAGCAGTGATTGGACCTCTGGGGCCAACGTCCTGACTTTC	CASSDWTSGANVLTF
TRBV28	TRBJ2-3	TRBD2	many	TGTGCCAGCAGTTCCCCCCAGCGGGGGCGGGCAGATACGCAGTATTTT	CASSSPQRGRADTQYF
TRBV20-1	TRBJ2-2	NA	many	TGCAGTGCTAGAGAGGCTCGTACGAACACCGGGGAGCTGTTTTTT	CSAREARTNTGELFF
TRBV20-1	TRBJ2-3	NA	many	TGCAGTGCTCGTTCCGGGACGGAAAGCACAGATACGCAGTATTTT	CSARSGTESTDTQYF
TRBV20-1	TRBJ2-3	TRBD2	NA	TGCAGTGCTACGGGCCTAGCGGGGTTTAGCACAGATACGCAGTATTTT	CSATGLAGFSTDTQYF
TRBV27	TRBJ2-5	TRBD1	many	TGTGCCAGCAGCAGTGGGACAGCCCAAGAGACCCAGTACTTC	CASSSGTAQETQYF